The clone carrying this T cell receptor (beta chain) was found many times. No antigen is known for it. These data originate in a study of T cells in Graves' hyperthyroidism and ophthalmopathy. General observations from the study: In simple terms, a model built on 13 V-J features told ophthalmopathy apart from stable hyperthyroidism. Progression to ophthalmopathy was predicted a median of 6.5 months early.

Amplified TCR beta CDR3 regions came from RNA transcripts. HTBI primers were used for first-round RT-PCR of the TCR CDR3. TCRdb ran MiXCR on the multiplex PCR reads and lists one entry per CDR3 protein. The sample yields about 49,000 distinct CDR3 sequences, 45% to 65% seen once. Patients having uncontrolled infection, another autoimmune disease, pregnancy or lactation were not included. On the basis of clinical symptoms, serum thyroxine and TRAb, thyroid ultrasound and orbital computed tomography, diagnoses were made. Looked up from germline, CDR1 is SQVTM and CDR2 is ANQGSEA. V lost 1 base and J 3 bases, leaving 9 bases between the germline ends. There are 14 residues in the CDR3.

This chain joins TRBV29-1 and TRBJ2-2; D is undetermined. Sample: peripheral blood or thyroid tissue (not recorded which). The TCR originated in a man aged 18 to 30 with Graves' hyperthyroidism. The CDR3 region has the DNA TGCAGCGTTGAAGGCACCGGGTACACCGGGGAGCTGTTTTTT. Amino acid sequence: CSVEGTGYTGELFF.